The 21 T cell receptor beta chains below come from one sample, sequenced in a study of blood T cell repertoires in COVID-19. Clones were sequenced by immunoSEQ multiplex PCR, and TCRdb holds only the in-frame ones, with some missing. The repertoire holds approximately 82,000 clones, with more than 85% as singletons. Material for sequencing was peripheral blood. The receptors were gathered from a man aged 65 to 85 with active or convalescent COVID-19.

The chain combines TRBV19 with TRBJ1-6, with no clear D. Trimming stripped 1 base from V and 9 bases from J, with 22 bases between. There are 18 residues in the CDR3. CDR1 and CDR2 from the germline V gene are LNHDA and SQIVND (reference sequence). The CDR3, as DNA: TGTGCCAGTAGTATAGTTCCGGCAGCTAAACCACGGGGTTCACCCCTCCACTTT. The encoded protein is CASSIVPAAKPRGSPLHF.

The chain recombines TRBV10-3 with TRBJ1-5; 8 positions match TRBD1. This CDR3 contains 13 residues. Germline loops: CDR1 ENHRY, CDR2 SYGVKD. J was trimmed by 4 bases and V by 6 bases; bases with no gene match: 2. This chain's CDR3 is CAIRTGENQPQHF. CDR3 DNA sequence: TGTGCCATCAGGACAGGGGAAAATCAGCCCCAGCATTTT.

J is TRBJ1-4 and V is TRBV30, with a possible D match to TRBD1 (6 bases). The germline V and J ends were trimmed by 3 bases and 6 bases, with 11 bases remaining between them. Germline values: CDR1 GTSNPN, CDR2 SVGIG (reference sequence). This CDR3 spans 13 amino acids. DNA for the CDR3: TGTGCCTGGAGAGCAGGGGCCCATGAAAAACTGTTTTTT. Its protein is CAWRAGAHEKLFF.

The chain links TRBV6-5 to TRBJ2-7; tentatively, D is TRBD1 (5 bases). Germline V lookup: CDR1 MNHEY, CDR2 SVGAGI. The CDR3 length is 12 residues. The germline V and J ends were trimmed by 7 bases and 2 bases, with 9 bases remaining between them. This chain's CDR3 is CASTSDTYEQYF. CDR3 DNA: TGTGCCAGCACCTCGGACACCTACGAGCAGTACTTC.

This clone was picked up one time. J is TRBJ2-3 and V is TRBV7-3; 8 bases align to TRBD2. The CDR3 sequence is 15 residues long. Germline V gives CDR1 SGHTA, CDR2 FQGTGA. V lost 5 bases to trimming and J lost 8 bases; unmatched junction nucleotides: 12. CDR3 residues: CASSPSGTSGGTQYF. The CDR3 coding sequence is TGTGCCAGCAGCCCCTCCGGGACTAGTGGAGGTACGCAGTATTTT. The full variable domain, completed using reference TRBV7-3 and TRBJ2-3, is GAGVSQTPSNKVTEKGKYVELRCDPISGHTALYWYRQSLGQGPEFLIYFQGTGAADDSGLPNDRFFAVRPEGSVSTLKIQRTERGDSAVYLCASSPSGTSGGTQYFGPGTRLTVL.

V gene TRBV11-2 combines with J gene TRBJ2-7; D not certain. V lost 0 bases and J lost 5, with 11 bases in between. The CDR3 has 14 amino acids. CDR1 is SGHAT, CDR2 FQNNGV, per germline. CDR3 residues: CASSLDGRSNEQYF. The CDR3 bases are TGTGCCAGCAGCTTAGACGGCAGGTCCAACGAGCAGTACTTC.

The genes are TRBV30 and TRBJ1-2, with D perhaps matching TRBD1 (6 bases). Trimming removed 3 bases at V and 0 bases at J, with 11 bases between. The CDR3 is 14 residues long. Germline V CDR1 and CDR2: GTSNPN, SVGIG (reference sequence). CDR3 in amino acids: CAWRRTAANYGYTF. The DNA for the CDR3 is TGTGCCTGGAGAAGGACAGCAGCTAACTATGGCTACACCTTC.

The J gene is TRBJ1-1, the V gene TRBV4-2, with D possibly TRBD1 on 5 matching bases. CDR1 and CDR2 from the germline V gene are LGHNA and YNFKEQ. The CDR3 sequence is 14 residues long. The ends were cut back, 1 base at V and 5 bases at J, with 11 bases in the middle. The CDR3 region has the DNA TGTGCCAGCAGCCAAGGCTCTGCAGGGACTGAAGCTTTCTTT. Residues: CASSQGSAGTEAFF.

The genes are TRBV9 and TRBJ2-3; 8 bases are shared with TRBD2. The CDR3 runs to 16 residues. Per the germline V gene, CDR1 is SGDLS and CDR2 is YYNGEE. V shed 4 bases and J 4 bases; nucleotides not matched to a gene: 11. The CDR3 region has the DNA TGTGCCAGCAGCCCGCGGGTAGCGGGATCTGCAGATACGCAGTATTTT. Protein sequence: CASSPRVAGSADTQYF.

The chain links TRBV28 to TRBJ1-6; no reliable D call. V was shortened by 6 bases and J by 9 bases, with 9 bases between the two germline ends. The CDR3 is 12 residues long. Germline loops: CDR1 MDHEN, CDR2 SYDVKM. CDR3 DNA: TGTGCCAGCAGAAACCCCGGTTCACCCCTCCACTTT. Translating gives CASRNPGSPLHF. Complete variable domain (other parts from reference TRBV28 and TRBJ1-6): DVKVTQSSRYLVKRTGEKVFLECVQDMDHENMFWYRQDPGLGLRLIYFSYDVKMKEKGDIPEGYSVSREKKERFSLILESASTNQTSMYLCASRNPGSPLHFGNGTRLTVT.

The count of this clone is one. The chain recombines TRBV5-8 with TRBJ1-6; D is uncertain. This CDR3 spans 15 amino acids. The ends were cut back, 1 base at V and 7 bases at J, with 12 bases in the middle. Germline V gives CDR1 SGHTS, CDR2 YDEGEE. CDR3 region: CASSLSKVRNSPLHF. CDR3 in DNA: TGTGCCAGCAGCTTGTCCAAAGTGCGCAATTCACCCCTCCACTTT.

The chain joins TRBV2 to TRBJ2-6; unclear D gene. Trimming cost V 4 bases and J 0 bases, with 10 bases left between them. The CDR3 has 16 residues. The V gene's germline CDR1 is SNHLY and CDR2 FYNNEI. For the CDR3, the DNA is TGTGCCAGCAGTGTAGAGGATCACTCTGGGGCCAACGTCCTGACTTTC. Its translation: CASSVEDHSGANVLTF.

This chain connects TRBV10-3 to TRBJ2-1; TRBD2 is a possible D gene (6 bases). The CDR3 spans 14 residues. Germline V gene data show CDR1 as ENHRY and CDR2 as SYGVKD. The V gene lost 4 bases and the J gene lost 7 bases, with 14 bases spanning the gap. This chain's CDR3 is CAISASLGGNEQFF. In DNA, the CDR3 is TGTGCCATCAGTGCTTCTTTGGGGGGTAATGAGCAGTTCTTC.

The chain combines TRBV5-1 with TRBJ2-3; D is perhaps TRBD2 (5 bases). V shed 0 bases and J shed 6 bases, with 20 bases lying between them. Per germline, CDR1 SGHRS and CDR2 YFSETQ. The CDR3 runs 17 residues. As DNA, the CDR3 is TGCGCCAGCAGCTTGGCCGGTGGAGGAGTGGTAGCGGATACGCAGTATTTT. Encoded protein: CASSLAGGGVVADTQYF.

The V gene is TRBV5-4, the J gene TRBJ1-1; weak D call: TRBD1 (6 bases). The ends were cut back, 4 bases at V and 5 bases at J, with 15 bases in the middle. The CDR3 covers 14 residues. Germline CDR1 SGHNT, CDR2 YYREEE (reference sequence). The CDR3 protein is CASSRGQSYTEAFF. CDR3 bases: TGTGCCAGCAGCCGCGGACAGAGTTATACTGAAGCTTTCTTT.

In its sample, this clone was seen once. The genes are TRBV2 and TRBJ1-5; D may be TRBD1 (5 bases). CDR3 length equals 13 residues. Germline V gene lookup returns CDR1 SNHLY and CDR2 FYNNEI. V was pared by 9 bases and J by 6 bases, with 15 bases between. The CDR3 loop reads CASMSGTAQPQHF. In DNA form, the CDR3 reads TGTGCCAGTATGTCAGGGACTGCTCAGCCCCAGCATTTT. Variable domain in full (rest from reference TRBV2 and TRBJ1-5): EPEVTQTPSHQVTQMGQEVILRCVPISNHLYFYWYRQILGQKVEFLVSFYNNEISEKSEIFDDQFSVERPDGSNFTLKIRSTKLEDSAMYFCASMSGTAQPQHFGDGTRLSIL.

The V and J genes are TRBV28 and TRBJ2-7, with D possibly being TRBD1 (6 bases). Trimming pared 5 bases from V and 0 bases from J, leaving 14 bases between. Looked up from germline, CDR1 is MDHEN and CDR2 is SYDVKM. This CDR3 has 15 residues. CDR3 nucleotide sequence: TGTGCCAGCAGTCCGATAGGACAGAGCTCCTACGAGCAGTACTTC. This sequence encodes CASSPIGQSSYEQYF.

The J gene is TRBJ2-1, the V gene TRBV3-1 (or the pseudogene TRBV3-2), with D possibly being TRBD2 (5 bases). The germline V and J ends were trimmed by 0 bases and 2 bases, with 11 bases remaining between them. The CDR3 loop spans 16 amino acids. Germline V gene sequence: CDR1 LGHDT, CDR2 YNNKEL (reference sequence). The CDR3 DNA reads as TGTGCCAGCAGCCAAGACCGAGGGAGCCCCTACAATGAGCAGTTCTTC. Protein sequence: CASSQDRGSPYNEQFF.

The J gene is TRBJ2-1, the V gene TRBV30, with 8 bases fitting TRBD2. The CDR3 totals 12 residues. Per the germline V gene, CDR1 is GTSNPN and CDR2 is SVGIG (reference sequence). Trimming cost V 4 bases and J 4 bases; bases outside gene matches: 0. The DNA for the CDR3 is TGTGCCTGGAAGCGGGAGTACAATGAGCAGTTCTTC. It yields the protein CAWKREYNEQFF.

This chain joins TRBV5-1 and TRBJ1-1; D remains unclear. Germline CDR1 reads SGHRS; CDR2 reads YFSETQ. This CDR3 contains 14 residues. The V end lost 5 bases, the J end lost 6 bases, and 17 bases lay between the germline ends. CDR3 coding DNA: TGCGCCAGCAGTTGGGGAGGTTTAGGCGCTGAAGCTTTCTTT. Its translation is CASSWGGLGAEAFF.

The CDR3 sequence: CASTLTGDYGYTF. In DNA form, the CDR3 reads TGTGCCAGCACCCTGACAGGGGACTATGGCTACACCTTC. This chain uses TRBV5-6 with TRBJ1-2; 8 nucleotides line up with TRBD1. Germline V CDR1 and CDR2: SGHDT, YYEEEE. With 6 bases clipped from V and 3 bases from J, the junction kept 4 bases outside the gene matches. This CDR3 comprises 13 residues. Based on the CDR3 plus reference TRBV5-6 and TRBJ1-2, the full variable domain is DAGVTQSPTHLIKTRGQQVTLRCSPKSGHDTVSWYQQALGQGPQFIFQYYEEEERQRGNFPDRFSGHQFPNYSSELNVNALLLGDSALYLCASTLTGDYGYTFGSGTRLTVV.